This TCR beta chain was recovered during a study of cytomegalovirus exposure and HLA in healthy donors. With 60 Vbeta and 13 Jbeta primers, the PCR was carried out. The table came from immunoSEQ multiplex PCR; TCRdb's copy has only in-frame clones and leaves some out. This sample has 90,000 to 140,000 clones, with 10% to 15% found just once. Germline-derived CDR1 and CDR2 are SGHAT and FQNNGV. Trimming at V came to 5 bases and at J to 2 bases, leaving 7 bases not matched to a gene. This CDR3 has 15 residues. The study's findings and limits: Reportedly, diagnosis of cytomegalovirus status by the classifier showed high specificity and sensitivity.

A few counts support this clone. Its target is not known. Sequenced material: PBMCs. The rearrangement joins TRBV11-2 to TRBJ2-3, with 7 bases fitting TRBD1. The sequence came from a man aged 40-49 years in good health and CMV-seropositive. CDR3: CASSVNRGFTDTQYF. CDR3 bases: TGTGCCAGCAGCGTAAACAGGGGATTCACAGATACGCAGTATTTT.